A single T cell receptor (beta chain) is shown here with its context. For every subset, genomic DNA was evenly distributed across several immunoSEQ plates. The table came from immunoSEQ multiplex PCR; TCRdb's copy has only in-frame clones and leaves some out. The sample yields 2 million to 3 million clones, around nine tenths seen once. The sample comes from a study of shared clonotypes between healthy human individuals. V shed 6 bases and J shed 8 bases, with 13 bases lying between them. Germline values: CDR1 SGHVS, CDR2 FQNEAQ. CDR3 length equals 13 residues. The clonotype was recovered from a man aged 18 to 35 in good health. The source material was naive CD4+ T cells sorted from blood. Subset of the sample: CD45RA+ positively selected. The genes are TRBV7-8 and TRBJ2-2, with D uncertain. CDR3 residues: CASRYYTKGELFF. CDR3 sequence (DNA): TGTGCCAGCAGATATTACACCAAGGGGGAGCTGTTTTTT.